This T cell receptor (beta chain) was recovered during a study of graft-versus-host responses after intestinal transplantation. Looking at the study overall: Recipients had multivisceral, liver-intestinal, or isolated intestinal transplants.

This CDR3 has 14 amino acids. V trimming: 4 bases; J trimming: 8 bases; junction bases outside the gene matches: 8. The germline V gene encodes CDR1 SGHRS and CDR2 YFSETQ. Here immunoSEQ multiplex PCR was the method, and the copy in TCRdb shows in-frame clones only, minus some. The sample shows 40,000 or so clones, over 85% of them seen only once. This TCR was recovered from a human patient who received an intestinal transplant, so some T cells may come from the graft donor. The gene calls are TRBV5-1 and TRBJ1-2, with TRBD1 identical over 10 bases. This specimen was PBMCs, taken 700 to 850 days after intestinal transplantation. CDR3 nucleotide sequence: TGCGCCAGCAGCGCCGGGACAGGGGTAAGCGGCTACACCTTC. Its translation is CASSAGTGVSGYTF.